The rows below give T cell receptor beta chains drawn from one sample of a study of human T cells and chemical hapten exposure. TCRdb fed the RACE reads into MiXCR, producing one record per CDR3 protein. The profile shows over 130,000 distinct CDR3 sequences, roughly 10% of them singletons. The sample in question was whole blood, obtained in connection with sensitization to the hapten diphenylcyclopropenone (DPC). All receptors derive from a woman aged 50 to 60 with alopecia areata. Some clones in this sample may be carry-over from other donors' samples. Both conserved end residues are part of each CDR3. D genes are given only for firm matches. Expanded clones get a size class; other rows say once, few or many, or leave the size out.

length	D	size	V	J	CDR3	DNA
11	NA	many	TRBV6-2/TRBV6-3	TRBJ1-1	CASSWGTEAFF	TGTGCCAGCAGTTGGGGCACTGAAGCTTTCTTT
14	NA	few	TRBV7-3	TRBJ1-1	CASSLNNRDTEAFF	TGTGCCAGCAGCTTAAATAACCGAGACACTGAAGCTTTCTTT
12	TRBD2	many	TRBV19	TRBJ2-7	CASGLADYEQYF	TGTGCCAGCGGACTAGCGGATTACGAGCAGTACTTC
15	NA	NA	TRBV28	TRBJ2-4	CASSFRLTAKNIQYF	TGTGCCAGCAGTTTTCGGCTTACGGCCAAAAACATTCAGTACTTC
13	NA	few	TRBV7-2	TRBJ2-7	CASSFRSSYEQYF	TGTGCCAGCAGCTTTAGGAGCTCCTACGAGCAGTACTTC
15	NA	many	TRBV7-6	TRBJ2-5	CASSLAPDRSKTQYF	TGTGCCAGCAGCTTAGCCCCAGACCGGTCTAAGACCCAGTACTTC
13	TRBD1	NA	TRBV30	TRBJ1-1	CAWKGTGEVEAFF	TGTGCCTGGAAAGGCACAGGGGAGGTTGAAGCTTTCTTT
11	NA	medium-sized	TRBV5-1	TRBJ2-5	CASSLEETQYF	TGTGCCAGCAGCTTAGAGGAGACCCAGTACTTC
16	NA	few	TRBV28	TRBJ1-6	CACVMKGLTPNSPLHF	TGTGCCTGCGTGATGAAGGGGCTCACCCCCAATTCACCCCTCCACTTT
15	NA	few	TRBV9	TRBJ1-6	CASSVRVAGDSPLHF	TGTGCCAGCAGCGTCAGAGTGGCAGGGGATTCACCCCTCCACTTT
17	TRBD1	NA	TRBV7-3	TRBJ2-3	CASSVTGTGLLTDTQYF	TGTGCCAGCAGCGTAACCGGGACAGGACTTCTCACAGATACGCAGTATTTT
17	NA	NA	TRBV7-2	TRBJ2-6	CASSLEGFLSGANVLTF	TGTGCCAGCAGCTTAGAAGGGTTTCTCTCTGGGGCCAACGTCCTGACTTTC
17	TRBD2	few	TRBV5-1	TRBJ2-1	CASSLDPAGEVSGEQFF	TGCGCCAGCAGCTTGGACCCAGCGGGAGAGGTGTCTGGTGAGCAGTTCTTC
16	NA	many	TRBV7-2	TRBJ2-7	CASSLGSSVTSYEQYF	TGTGCCAGCAGCTTAGGGTCCAGCGTAACCTCCTACGAGCAGTACTTC
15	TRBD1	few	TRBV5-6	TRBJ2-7	CASSSTGTVSYEQYF	TGTGCCAGCAGCTCCACCGGGACAGTCTCCTACGAGCAGTACTTC
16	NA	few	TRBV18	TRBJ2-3	CASSLGASASPDTQYF	TGTGCCAGCTCCCTGGGAGCTAGCGCGAGCCCAGATACGCAGTATTTT
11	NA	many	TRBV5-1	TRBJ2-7	CASSFSYEQYF	TGCGCCAGCAGCTTTTCCTACGAGCAGTACTTC
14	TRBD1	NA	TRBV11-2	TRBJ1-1	CASSPFTGGTEAFF	TGTGCCAGCAGCCCGTTCACAGGGGGCACTGAAGCTTTCTTT
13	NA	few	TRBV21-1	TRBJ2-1	CASPRQGPDEQFF	TGTGCCAGCCCCAGACAGGGCCCCGATGAGCAGTTCTTC
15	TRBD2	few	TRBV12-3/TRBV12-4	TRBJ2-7	CASSLATSSDYEQYF	TGTGCCAGCAGTTTAGCGACTAGCAGCGACTACGAGCAGTACTTC
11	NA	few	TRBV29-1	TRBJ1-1	CSVGGNTEVFF	TGCAGCGTTGGGGGCAACACTGAAGTTTTCTTT
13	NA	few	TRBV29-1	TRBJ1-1	CSVNQGMDGEAFF	TGCAGCGTAAACCAGGGGATGGACGGTGAAGCTTTCTTT
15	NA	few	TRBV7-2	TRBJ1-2	CASSLDPGINYGYTF	TGTGCCAGCAGCTTAGATCCAGGGATAAACTATGGCTACACCTTC
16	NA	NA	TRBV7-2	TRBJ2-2	CASSHPGTINTGELFF	TGTGCCAGCAGCCACCCGGGGACAATTAACACCGGGGAGCTGTTTTTT
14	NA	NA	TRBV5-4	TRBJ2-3	CASSFQGVTDTQYF	TGTGCCAGCAGCTTTCAGGGAGTGACAGATACGCAGTATTTT
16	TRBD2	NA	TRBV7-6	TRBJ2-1	CASSRGTSGPYNEQFF	TGTGCCAGCAGCCGCGGGACTAGCGGGCCTTACAATGAGCAGTTCTTC
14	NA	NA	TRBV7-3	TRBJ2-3	CASSSFGRADTQYF	TGTGCCAGCAGCTCCTTCGGTAGGGCCGATACGCAGTATTTT
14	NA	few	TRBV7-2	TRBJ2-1	CASSLAYRYNEQFF	TGTGCCAGCAGCTTAGCCTACCGTTACAATGAGCAGTTCTTC
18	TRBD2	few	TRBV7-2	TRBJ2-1	CASSLAWASGSSYNEQFF	TGTGCCAGCAGCTTAGCGTGGGCTAGCGGGAGCTCCTACAATGAGCAGTTCTTC
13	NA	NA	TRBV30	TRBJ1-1	CAWTRGPHSGAFF	TGTGCCTGGACGCGAGGTCCCCACTCCGGAGCTTTCTTT
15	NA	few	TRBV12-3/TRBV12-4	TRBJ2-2	CASSLNRLNTGELFF	TGTGCCAGCAGTTTAAATCGGCTTAACACCGGGGAGCTGTTTTTT
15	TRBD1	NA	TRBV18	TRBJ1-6	CASSSDRVSGSPLHF	TGTGCCAGCTCATCGGACAGGGTTTCTGGTTCACCCCTCCACTTT
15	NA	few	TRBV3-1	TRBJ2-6	CASSQVQGLRDVLTF	TGTGCCAGCAGCCAAGTTCAGGGCCTCAGAGACGTCCTGACTTTC
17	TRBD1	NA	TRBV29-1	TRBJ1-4	CSVGLDRVGATNEKLFF	TGCAGCGTTGGATTGGACAGGGTCGGGGCAACTAATGAAAAACTGTTTTTT
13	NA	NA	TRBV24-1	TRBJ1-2	CATSDNPTYGYTF	TGTGCCACCAGTGATAACCCTACTTATGGCTACACCTTC
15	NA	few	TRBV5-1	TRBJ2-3	CASSLRSGSTDTQYF	TGCGCCAGCAGCTTGAGAAGCGGAAGCACAGATACGCAGTATTTT
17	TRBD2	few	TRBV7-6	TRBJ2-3	CASSPLSSGRGTDTQYF	TGTGCCAGCAGCCCTCTCTCTAGCGGGAGGGGCACAGATACGCAGTATTTT
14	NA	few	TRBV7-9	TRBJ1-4	CASSLAGASEKLFF	TGTGCCAGCAGCTTGGCGGGGGCGAGTGAAAAACTGTTTTTT
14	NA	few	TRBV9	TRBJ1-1	CASSVETGNTEAFF	TGTGCCAGCAGCGTAGAGACGGGGAACACTGAAGCTTTCTTT
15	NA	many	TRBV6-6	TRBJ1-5	CASTQNGRDNQPQHF	TGTGCCAGCACCCAAAACGGGCGAGACAATCAGCCCCAGCATTTT
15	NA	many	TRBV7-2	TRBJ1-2	CASSLMKGTWDGYTF	TGTGCCAGCAGCTTAATGAAGGGAACGTGGGATGGCTACACCTTC
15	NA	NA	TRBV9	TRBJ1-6	CASSPRWAYNSPLHF	TGTGCCAGCAGCCCCCGCTGGGCCTATAATTCACCCCTCCACTTT
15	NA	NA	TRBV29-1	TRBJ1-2	CSVVRAGGRAYGYTF	TGCAGCGTTGTAAGGGCCGGGGGGCGCGCCTATGGCTACACCTTC
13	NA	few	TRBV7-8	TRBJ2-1	CASSLAIVYEQFF	TGTGCCAGCAGCTTAGCAATAGTATATGAGCAGTTCTTC
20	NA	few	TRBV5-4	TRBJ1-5	CASTKREAVHPRYHGQPQHF	TGTGCCAGCACCAAGCGCGAGGCAGTTCATCCCCGATACCACGGTCAGCCCCAGCATTTT
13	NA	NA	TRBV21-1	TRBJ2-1	CATDRGYYNEQFF	TGTGCCACAGACAGGGGGTATTACAATGAGCAGTTCTTC
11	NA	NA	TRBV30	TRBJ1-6	CAWGNNSPLHF	TGTGCCTGGGGCAATAATTCACCCCTCCACTTT
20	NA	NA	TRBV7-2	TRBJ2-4	CASSFSPSGDSRPAKNIQYF	TGTGCCAGCAGCTTCTCCCCCTCAGGGGACTCCAGGCCGGCCAAAAACATTCAGTACTTC
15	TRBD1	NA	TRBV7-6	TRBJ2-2	CASSSTGQGTGELFF	TGTGCCAGCAGCTCGACTGGACAGGGGACCGGGGAGCTGTTTTTT
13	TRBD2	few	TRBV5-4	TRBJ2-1	CASSLGREVEQFF	TGTGCCAGCAGCTTGGGGCGGGAGGTTGAGCAGTTCTTC
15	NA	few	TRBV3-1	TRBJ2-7	CASSQVRRTNYEQYF	TGTGCCAGCAGCCAAGTACGGAGAACCAACTACGAGCAGTACTTC
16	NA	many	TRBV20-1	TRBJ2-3	CSAKSSATASTDTQYF	TGCAGTGCTAAGTCTAGCGCAACCGCTAGCACAGATACGCAGTATTTT
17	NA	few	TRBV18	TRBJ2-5	CASSPQDSGWRQETQYF	TGTGCCAGCTCACCACAGGATAGCGGATGGAGGCAAGAGACCCAGTACTTC
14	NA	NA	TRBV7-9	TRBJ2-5	CASSPANLGETQYF	TGTGCCAGCAGCCCAGCAAATCTAGGAGAGACCCAGTACTTC
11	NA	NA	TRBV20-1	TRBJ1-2	CSATTAAGYTF	TGCAGTGCTACCACTGCCGCCGGCTACACCTTC
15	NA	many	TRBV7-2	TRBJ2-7	CASSSNRGGAYEQYF	TGTGCCAGCAGCTCCAATAGGGGGGGTGCCTACGAGCAGTACTTC
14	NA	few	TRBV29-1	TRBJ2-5	CSVEEGRIQETQYF	TGCAGCGTTGAAGAGGGCAGGATCCAAGAGACCCAGTACTTC
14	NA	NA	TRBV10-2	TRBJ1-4	CASSTIGTNEKLFF	TGCGCCAGCAGTACTATAGGGACTAATGAAAAACTGTTTTTT
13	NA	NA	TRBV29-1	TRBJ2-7	CSVELGQRYEQYF	TGCAGCGTTGAATTGGGACAACGCTACGAGCAGTACTTC